The 31 T cell receptor beta chains listed next were all sequenced from one sample in a study of blood T cell repertoires in COVID-19. Measured with immunoSEQ multiplex PCR; TCRdb has only the in-frame clones, and not every one. This table has a few hundred thousand clones, approximately 90% appearing once. The source material was peripheral blood. These receptors all come from a woman between 50 and 59 years old who had recovered from COVID-19.

The chain is built from TRBV7-9 and TRBJ2-7, with D possibly matching TRBD2 (5 bases). Trimming took 5 bases from V and 1 from J, leaving 9 bases between them. The CDR3 loop spans 13 amino acids. CDR1 and CDR2 (germline): SEHNR, FQNEAQ (reference sequence). CDR3 region: CASSTSGSYEQYF. The DNA of the CDR3 is TGTGCCAGCAGCACCAGCGGTTCCTACGAGCAGTACTTC.

This clone has just a few counts. The chain joins TRBV5-1 to TRBJ1-3, with a tentative D call TRBD1 (5 bases). The CDR3 is made up of 13 amino acids. The germline V and J ends were trimmed by 0 bases and 6 bases, with 7 bases remaining between them. In germline, CDR1 is SGHRS, CDR2 YFSETQ. The DNA of the CDR3 is TGCGCCAGCAGCTTGGCAGGGTTAAACACCATATATTTT. Translated, it gives CASSLAGLNTIYF.

CDR3 protein: CASSPPTRLATLAKNIQYF. The CDR3 DNA reads TGTGCCAGCTCACCACCTACTAGACTAGCGACTCTAGCCAAAAACATTCAGTACTTC. The J gene is TRBJ2-4, the V gene TRBV18; 8 nucleotides align to TRBD2. This CDR3 spans 19 amino acids. Germline loops: CDR1 KGHSH, CDR2 LQKENI. J gave up 0 bases and V 0 bases, and 10 bases lay outside the gene matches.

The chain uses TRBV5-3 and TRBJ1-5; D may be TRBD1 (5 bases). TRBV5-3 is sorted into the ORF group, with uncertain function. The length of the CDR3 is 15 residues. Trimming cost V 4 bases and J 3 bases, with 14 bases left between them. CDR3 protein: CARSAGRIINQPQHF. In DNA form, the CDR3 reads TGTGCCAGAAGCGCGGGACGCATTATCAATCAGCCCCAGCATTTT.

The V and J genes are TRBV9 and TRBJ2-1; 11 bases are a match to TRBD2. CDR1 SGDLS and CDR2 YYNGEE come from the germline V gene. The CDR3 loop spans 15 amino acids. With 3 bases clipped from V and 5 bases from J, the junction kept 4 bases outside the gene matches. CDR3: CASSATSGKDNEQFF. The CDR3, as DNA: TGTGCCAGCAGCGCGACTAGCGGGAAGGACAATGAGCAGTTCTTC.

The chain carries TRBV5-6 and TRBJ2-7, with D perhaps matching TRBD2 (6 bases). Between the trimmed V and J ends, which lost 5 bases and 1 base, there was a span of 16 bases. The CDR3 is 15 residues long. Germline loops: CDR1 SGHDT, CDR2 YYEEEE. CDR3 in amino acids: CASRRGPTESYEQYF. The CDR3 DNA reads as TGTGCCAGCAGGCGGGGACCGACAGAATCCTACGAGCAGTACTTC.

This clone was observed a single time. J is TRBJ2-5 and V is TRBV7-3, with D possibly matching TRBD2 (6 bases). This CDR3 spans 14 amino acids. V lost 5 bases and J lost 5, with 15 bases in between. Per germline, CDR1 SGHTA and CDR2 FQGTGA. This CDR3 reads CASSPDYGRETQYF. The CDR3 nucleotides are TGTGCCAGCAGCCCCGACTATGGGAGGGAGACCCAGTACTTC.

For the CDR3, the DNA is TGTGCCAGCAGGTATACTAGCGGGGGTTACAATGAGCAGTTCTTC. This sequence encodes CASRYTSGGYNEQFF. The chain is built from TRBV28 and TRBJ2-1; TRBD2 matches 11 bases. The CDR3 is made up of 15 amino acids. Germline V gene sequence: CDR1 MDHEN, CDR2 SYDVKM. The V and J ends lost 6 bases and 4 bases, in that order; junction bases with no gene match: 5.

The chain employs TRBV7-8 and TRBJ2-3, with TRBD2 matching 10 bases. This CDR3 contains 16 residues. The germline gives CDR1 SGHVS, CDR2 FQNEAQ. The ends lost 4 bases at V and 2 bases at J; junction bases unmatched: 6. Here the CDR3 reads CASSSRTSGNTDTQYF. CDR3 DNA: TGTGCCAGCAGCTCCAGGACTAGCGGAAACACAGATACGCAGTATTTT. The variable domain in full, with the rest retrieved from reference TRBV7-8 and TRBJ2-3, is GAGVSQSPRYKVAKRGQDVALRCDPISGHVSLFWYQQALGQGPEFLTYFQNEAQLDKSGLPSDRFFAERPEGSVSTLKIQRTQQEDSAVYLCASSSRTSGNTDTQYFGPGTRLTVL.

This rearrangement joins TRBV28 to TRBJ2-1, with TRBD1 as a possible D gene (5 bases). The CDR3 contains 17 residues. CDR1 and CDR2 (germline): MDHEN, SYDVKM. Trimming cost V 5 bases and J 6 bases, with 23 bases left between them. The CDR3 DNA follows: TGTGCCAGCAGTCTCCCCTCCGCGGACACCTTGGGCAATGAGCAGTTCTTC. Encoded protein: CASSLPSADTLGNEQFF.

The chain couples TRBV7-3 to TRBJ1-1; TRBD1 might be the D (5 bases). Looked up from germline, CDR1 is SGHTA and CDR2 is FQGTGA. The V end was cut by 2 bases, the J end by 5 bases, with 9 bases between. CDR3 size: 13 residues. CDR3 nucleotides: TGTGCCAGCAGCTTAGGGGCGATGACTGAAGCTTTCTTT. This sequence encodes CASSLGAMTEAFF.

The chain is built from TRBV9 and TRBJ2-1; 8 bases fit TRBD2. Germline V gene lookup returns CDR1 SGDLS and CDR2 YYNGEE. This CDR3 region has 15 residues. The V and J ends lost 3 bases and 5 bases, in that order; junction bases with no gene match: 7. The DNA for the CDR3 is TGTGCCAGCAGCGCCAGAGGCGGGGGGAACAATGAGCAGTTCTTC. Amino acids: CASSARGGGNNEQFF.

The V gene is TRBV10-3, the J gene TRBJ1-2; 9 nucleotides line up with TRBD1. V lost 4 bases, J lost 6 bases, and 6 bases stayed unmatched. This CDR3 contains 14 residues. Germline lookup yields CDR1 ENHRY and CDR2 SYGVKD. Here the CDR3 DNA reads TGTGCCATCAGTGTGGGGACAGGGAGGGATGGCTACACCTTC. Translating it yields CAISVGTGRDGYTF.

The chain uses TRBV7-8 and TRBJ1-2; no clear D. Germline CDR1 SGHVS, CDR2 FQNEAQ. V was clipped by 0 bases and J by 4 bases, with 12 bases between them. There are 15 residues in the CDR3. Here the CDR3 DNA reads TGTGCCAGCAGCTTAGCCGCACCCCTCGGCTATGGCTACACCTTC. Translated, it gives CASSLAAPLGYGYTF.

This sequence joins TRBV10-3 and TRBJ2-7, with no clear D. Germline V gene data show CDR1 as ENHRY and CDR2 as SYGVKD. The CDR3 is 13 residues long. Trimming left V 3 bases short and J 0 bases short, with 6 bases between. The CDR3 here is CAISESSSYEQYF. CDR3 sequence (DNA): TGTGCCATCAGTGAAAGTAGCTCCTACGAGCAGTACTTC.

This clone has a single count. The V call is TRBV5-1, the J call TRBJ1-4; D call uncertain. The V end lost 0 bases, the J end lost 5 bases, and 5 bases lay between the germline ends. Germline V gene data show CDR1 as SGHRS and CDR2 as YFSETQ. The CDR3 spans 13 residues. The CDR3 spells CASSLVQNEKLFF. CDR3 DNA sequence: TGCGCCAGCAGCTTGGTACAGAATGAAAAACTGTTTTTT.

The V and J genes are TRBV19 and TRBJ1-2, with 10 bases aligning to TRBD1. CDR3 length equals 15 residues. The ends lost 5 bases at V and 2 bases at J; junction bases unmatched: 5. CDR1 and CDR2 (germline): LNHDA, SQIVND (reference sequence). The CDR3 nucleotides read TGTGCCAGTAGTCAAAGGACAGGGGGGAACTATGGCTACACCTTC. This sequence encodes CASSQRTGGNYGYTF.

This chain connects TRBV5-5 to TRBJ2-5, with TRBD1 matching 10 bases. V lost 2 bases, J lost 0 bases, and 4 bases stayed unmatched. CDR3 length: 16 amino acids. Looked up from germline, CDR1 is SGHKS and CDR2 is YYEKEE (reference sequence). CDR3 in amino acids: CASSFGDRGDQETQYF. The CDR3 region has the DNA TGTGCCAGCAGCTTTGGGGACAGGGGTGACCAAGAGACCCAGTACTTC.

Many counts were recorded for this clone. CDR3: CASSLPRGNSPLHF. In DNA form, the CDR3 reads TGCGCCAGCAGCCTCCCCAGGGGTAATTCACCCCTCCACTTT. The rearrangement uses TRBV4-1 and TRBJ1-6; the D gene is possibly TRBD1 (6 bases). Trimming took off 4 bases at V and 6 bases at J, with 10 bases between the two ends. CDR1 and CDR2 from the germline V gene are MGHRA and YSYEKL. The CDR3 consists of 14 residues.

This clone was seen a single time. The chain combines TRBV27 with TRBJ1-2; 8 nucleotides line up with TRBD1. The CDR3 length is 15 residues. Germline loops: CDR1 MNHEY, CDR2 SMNVEV (reference sequence). The junction had 6 bases not matched to a gene; V was cut back by 2 bases and J by 4 bases. Written as DNA, the CDR3 is TGTGCCAGCAGTTTAACTCAGGGGGCAGTCTATGGCTACACCTTC. Translation: CASSLTQGAVYGYTF.

The chain couples TRBV28 to TRBJ1-2; 8 bases are a match to TRBD1. The V and J ends lost 8 bases and 3 bases, in that order; junction bases with no gene match: 5. CDR1 is MDHEN and CDR2 is SYDVKM in the germline V gene. This CDR3 spans 13 amino acids. Here the CDR3 DNA reads TGTGCCAGCTTCAAGACAGGGGACTATGGCTACACCTTC. This encodes CASFKTGDYGYTF.

This chain connects TRBV7-3 to TRBJ2-1; the D gene is possibly TRBD2 (7 bases). Per the germline V gene, CDR1 is SGHTA and CDR2 is FQGTGA. The V gene lost 5 bases and the J gene lost 9 bases, with 17 bases spanning the gap. CDR3 size: 14 residues. This CDR3 reads CASSEQGGGVEQFF. The DNA of the CDR3 is TGTGCCAGCAGCGAACAAGGCGGGGGCGTTGAGCAGTTCTTC.

In this sample, this clone turned up a few times. The genes are TRBV27 and TRBJ1-5; 8 bases line up with TRBD1. This CDR3 contains 15 residues. J was trimmed by 3 bases and V by 6 bases; bases with no gene match: 7. CDR1 and CDR2 from the germline V gene are MNHEY and SMNVEV (reference sequence). The CDR3 reads CASRPGTGANQPQHF. CDR3 DNA: TGTGCCAGCAGGCCCGGGACAGGCGCCAATCAGCCCCAGCATTTT.

V usage is TRBV6-6 and J usage is TRBJ1-1; TRBD1 matches at 10 bases. Germline values: CDR1 MNHNY, CDR2 SVGAGI (reference sequence). V lost 6 bases to trimming and J lost 1 base; unmatched junction nucleotides: 5. CDR3 length: 15 amino acids. The CDR3 is CASSGRDRGNTEAFF. The CDR3 DNA reads TGTGCCAGCAGCGGCCGGGACAGGGGGAACACTGAAGCTTTCTTT.

The chain has TRBV4-3 and TRBJ1-5; 8 bases match TRBD1. The V and J ends lost 4 bases and 5 bases, in that order; junction bases with no gene match: 4. Germline CDR1 reads LGHNA; CDR2 reads YSLEER. This CDR3 has 14 residues. The CDR3 sequence is CASSRQGRDQPQHF. DNA of the CDR3: TGCGCCAGCAGCCGACAGGGGAGAGATCAGCCCCAGCATTTT.

This chain links TRBV24-1 with TRBJ1-1; TRBD1 is a possible D gene (5 bases). The CDR3 contains 13 residues. The germline V gene has CDR1 KGHDR and CDR2 SFDVKD. The germline V and J ends were trimmed by 9 bases and 0 bases, with 10 bases remaining between them. The CDR3 nucleotides are TGTGCCACCCGACAGACCATGAACACTGAAGCTTTCTTT. Residues: CATRQTMNTEAFF.

The CDR3 reads CASRSTGGLSGNTIYF. The CDR3 coding sequence is TGCGCCAGCAGAAGTACAGGGGGTCTCTCTGGAAACACCATATATTTT. The gene calls are TRBV5-1 and TRBJ1-3; 8 nucleotides agree with TRBD1. Germline trimming cut 5 bases from V and 0 bases from J; bases unmatched to any gene: 7. This CDR3 contains 16 residues. CDR1 SGHRS and CDR2 YFSETQ come from the germline V gene.

The rearrangement uses TRBV4-2 and TRBJ1-1; D is possibly TRBD1 (5 bases). Germline V gene lookup returns CDR1 LGHNA and CDR2 YNFKEQ. This CDR3 is built from 13 residues. Trimming stripped 8 bases from V and 6 bases from J, with 16 bases between. CDR3 bases: TGTGCCAGCTCCCGTGATGGGGGGGCTGAAGCTTTCTTT. Translating gives CASSRDGGAEAFF.

V is TRBV4-1 and J is TRBJ1-2, with a possible D match to TRBD1 (6 bases). There are 14 residues in the CDR3. CDR1 and CDR2 from the germline V gene are MGHRA and YSYEKL. V lost 3 bases to trimming and J lost 4 bases, with 12 bases between them. The CDR3 DNA is TGCGCCAGCAGCCACCTCACAGGGATCTATGGCTACACCTTC. It codes for CASSHLTGIYGYTF.

The V and J genes are TRBV9 and TRBJ2-2; 9 bases fit TRBD1. Germline V CDR1 and CDR2: SGDLS, YYNGEE. The CDR3 consists of 15 residues. V was clipped by 3 bases and J by 5 bases; unmatched bases: 5. The CDR3 bases are TGTGCCAGCAGCGCCGGGACAGGGAGTACCGGGGAGCTGTTTTTT. The encoded protein is CASSAGTGSTGELFF.

This clone was counted a few times. The chain employs TRBV3-1 (or the pseudogene TRBV3-2) and TRBJ1-1; 8 nucleotides match TRBD1. Looked up from germline, CDR1 is LGHDT and CDR2 is YNNKEL (reference sequence). The CDR3 loop spans 17 amino acids. V lost 3 bases, J lost 0 bases, and 9 bases stayed unmatched. The CDR3 is CASSHRGQGIMNTEAFF. The CDR3 bases are TGTGCCAGCAGCCACCGCGGACAGGGAATCATGAACACTGAAGCTTTCTTT.